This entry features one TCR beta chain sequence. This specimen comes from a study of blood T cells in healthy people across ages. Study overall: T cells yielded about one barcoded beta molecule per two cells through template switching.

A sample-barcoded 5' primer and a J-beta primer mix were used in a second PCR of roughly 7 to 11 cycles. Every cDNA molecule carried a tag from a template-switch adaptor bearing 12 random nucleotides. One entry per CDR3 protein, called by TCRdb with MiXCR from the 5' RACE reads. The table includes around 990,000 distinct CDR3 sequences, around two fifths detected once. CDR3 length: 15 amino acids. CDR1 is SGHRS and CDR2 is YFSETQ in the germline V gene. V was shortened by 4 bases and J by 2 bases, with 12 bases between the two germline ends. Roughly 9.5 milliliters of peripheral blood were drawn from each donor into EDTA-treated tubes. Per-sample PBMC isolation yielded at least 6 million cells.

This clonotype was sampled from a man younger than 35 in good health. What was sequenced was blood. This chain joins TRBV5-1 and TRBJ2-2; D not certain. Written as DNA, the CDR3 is TGCGCCAGCAGCCTGTGGGGTCAAAACACCGGGGAGCTGTTTTTT. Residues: CASSLWGQNTGELFF.